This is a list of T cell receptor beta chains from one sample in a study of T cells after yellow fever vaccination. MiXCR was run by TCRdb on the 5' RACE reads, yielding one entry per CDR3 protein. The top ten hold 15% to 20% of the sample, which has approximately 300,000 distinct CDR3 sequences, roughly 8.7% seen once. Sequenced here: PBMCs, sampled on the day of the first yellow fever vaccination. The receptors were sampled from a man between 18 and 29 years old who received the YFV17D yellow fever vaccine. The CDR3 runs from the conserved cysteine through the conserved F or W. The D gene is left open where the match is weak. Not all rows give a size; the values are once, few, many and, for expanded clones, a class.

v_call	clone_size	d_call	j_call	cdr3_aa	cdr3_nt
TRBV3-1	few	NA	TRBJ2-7	CASSQGATPHEQYF	TGTGCCAGCAGCCAAGGGGCGACCCCCCACGAGCAGTACTTC
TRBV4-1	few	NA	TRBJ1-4	CASSQLAGEKLFF	TGCGCCAGCAGCCAATTGGCAGGTGAAAAACTGTTTTTT
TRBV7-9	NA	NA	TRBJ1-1	CASRGPLNTEAFF	TGTGCCAGCAGGGGGCCTCTGAACACTGAAGCTTTCTTT
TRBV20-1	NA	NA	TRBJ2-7	CSAPRGITYEQYF	TGCAGTGCGCCAAGGGGCATCACCTACGAGCAGTACTTC
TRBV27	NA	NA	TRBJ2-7	CASRSQSSYEQYF	TGTGCCAGCAGAAGCCAGAGCTCCTACGAGCAGTACTTC
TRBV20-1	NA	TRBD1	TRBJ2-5	CSAVNRGQETQYF	TGCAGTGCTGTAAACAGGGGGCAAGAGACCCAGTACTTC
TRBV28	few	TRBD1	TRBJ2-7	CASSSPVTGTPYEQYF	TGTGCCAGCAGTTCGCCTGTGACAGGGACCCCCTACGAGCAGTACTTC
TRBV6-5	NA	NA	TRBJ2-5	CAIGRTETQYF	TGTGCCATTGGGCGCACGGAGACCCAGTACTTC
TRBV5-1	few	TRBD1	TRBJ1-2	CASKKDRDHGYTF	TGCGCCAGCAAAAAGGACAGGGACCATGGCTACACCTTC
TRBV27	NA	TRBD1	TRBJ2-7	CASSTTGGYEQYF	TGTGCCAGCAGCACGACAGGGGGCTACGAGCAGTACTTC
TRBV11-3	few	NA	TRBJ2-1	CASSVGGSRGSNEQFF	TGTGCCAGCAGCGTAGGGGGCTCACGGGGGAGCAATGAGCAGTTCTTC
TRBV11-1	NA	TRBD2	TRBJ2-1	CASSPKRLKLAGQHEQFF	TGTGCCAGCAGCCCTAAACGATTAAAACTAGCGGGGCAGCATGAGCAGTTCTTC
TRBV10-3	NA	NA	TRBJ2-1	CAIRPDKGGYNEQFF	TGTGCCATCAGACCGGACAAGGGAGGCTACAATGAGCAGTTCTTC
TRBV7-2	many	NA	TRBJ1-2	CASSFTGVEGYTF	TGTGCCAGCAGTTTTACTGGTGTGGAAGGCTACACCTTC
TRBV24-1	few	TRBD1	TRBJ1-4	CATSVSTGTNEKLFF	TGTGCCACCAGTGTATCGACAGGGACTAATGAAAAACTGTTTTTT
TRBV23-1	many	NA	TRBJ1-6	CASSHAGVGYSPLHF	TGCGCCAGCAGTCATGCCGGGGTCGGATATTCACCCCTCCACTTT
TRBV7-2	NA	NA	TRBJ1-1	CASSPTRTTEAFF	TGTGCCAGCAGCCCTACACGGACCACTGAAGCTTTCTTT
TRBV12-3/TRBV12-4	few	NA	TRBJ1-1	CASSLEGALTEAFF	TGTGCCAGCAGTTTGGAAGGGGCACTGACTGAAGCTTTCTTT
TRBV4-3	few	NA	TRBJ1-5	CASSQEWINQPQHF	TGCGCCAGCAGCCAAGAATGGATCAATCAGCCCCAGCATTTT
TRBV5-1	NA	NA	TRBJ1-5	CASSPAAGGNQPQHF	TGCGCCAGCAGCCCGGCGGCAGGGGGCAATCAGCCCCAGCATTTT
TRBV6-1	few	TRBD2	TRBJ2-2	CASSDPGTSGVNTGELFF	TGTGCCAGCAGTGACCCCGGGACTAGCGGGGTGAACACCGGGGAGCTGTTTTTT
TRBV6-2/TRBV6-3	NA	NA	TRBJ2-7	CASSPPIPGPSSYEQYF	TGTGCCAGCAGTCCTCCCATCCCGGGACCTAGCTCCTACGAGCAGTACTTC
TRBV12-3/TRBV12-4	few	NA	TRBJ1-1	CASSWGRFGTEAFF	TGTGCCAGCAGTTGGGGACGGTTTGGCACTGAAGCTTTCTTT
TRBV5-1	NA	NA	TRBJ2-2	CASSLSPGWNLRTGELFF	TGCGCCAGCAGCTTGTCTCCAGGGTGGAATCTTCGCACCGGGGAGCTGTTTTTT
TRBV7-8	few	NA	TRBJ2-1	CASSFGDSYNEQFF	TGTGCCAGCAGCTTCGGGGATTCCTACAATGAGCAGTTCTTC
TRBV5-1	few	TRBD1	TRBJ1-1	CASSWTGGDKEAFF	TGCGCCAGCAGCTGGACAGGGGGAGATAAGGAAGCTTTCTTT
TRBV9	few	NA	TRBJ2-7	CASSVAPAYEQYF	TGTGCCAGCAGCGTAGCCCCAGCCTACGAGCAGTACTTC
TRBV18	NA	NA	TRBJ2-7	CAARVQSGYEQYF	TGTGCCGCCCGGGTACAGAGTGGGTACGAGCAGTACTTC
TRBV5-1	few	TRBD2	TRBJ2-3	CASSSLPLAASTDTQYF	TGCGCCAGCAGCTCCCTACCCCTAGCGGCTAGCACAGATACGCAGTATTTT
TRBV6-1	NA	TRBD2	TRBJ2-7	CASSVRGGSYEQYF	TGTGCCAGCAGTGTGCGGGGGGGCAGTTACGAGCAGTACTTC
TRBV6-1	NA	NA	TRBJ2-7	CASSPEWSSYEQYF	TGTGCCAGCAGTCCAGAATGGAGCTCCTACGAGCAGTACTTC
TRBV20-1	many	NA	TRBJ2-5	CSASRGAAGRETQYF	TGCAGTGCCTCGAGGGGGGCAGCGGGGAGAGAGACCCAGTACTTC
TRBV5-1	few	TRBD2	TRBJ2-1	CASSPAGTKYNEQFF	TGCGCCAGCAGTCCCGCCGGGACTAAATACAATGAGCAGTTCTTC
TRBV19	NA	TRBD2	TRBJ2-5	CASSTGFSGGQSRRQETQYF	TGTGCCAGTAGTACCGGGTTTAGCGGGGGCCAATCCCGAAGACAAGAGACCCAGTACTTC
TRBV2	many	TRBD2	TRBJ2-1	CASSEGGGGYNEQFF	TGTGCCAGCAGTGAAGGCGGGGGGGGCTACAATGAGCAGTTCTTC
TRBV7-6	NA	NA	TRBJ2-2	CASSLGQNRELFF	TGTGCCAGCAGCTTAGGCCAGAACCGGGAGCTGTTTTTT
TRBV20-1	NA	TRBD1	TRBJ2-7	CSARGYRGRTYEQYF	TGCAGTGCTAGAGGATACAGGGGGCGCACCTACGAGCAGTACTTC
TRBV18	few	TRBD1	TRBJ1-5	CASSPGQVNQPQHF	TGTGCCAGCTCACCCGGACAGGTAAATCAGCCCCAGCATTTT
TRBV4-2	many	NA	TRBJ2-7	CASSLHSAGEQYF	TGTGCCAGCAGCCTCCACAGCGCAGGCGAGCAGTACTTC
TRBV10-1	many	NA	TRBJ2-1	CASSEPGLWEQFF	TGCGCCAGCAGTGAGCCCGGACTGTGGGAGCAGTTCTTC
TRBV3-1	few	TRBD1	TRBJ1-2	CASSHRGQGNYGYTF	TGTGCCAGCAGCCATAGGGGACAGGGCAACTATGGCTACACCTTC
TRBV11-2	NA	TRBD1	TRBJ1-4	CASSSSANRGSNEKLFF	TGTGCCAGCAGTTCGTCGGCAAACAGGGGATCTAATGAAAAACTGTTTTTT
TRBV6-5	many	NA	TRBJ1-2	CASSYSTGANYGYTF	TGTGCCAGCAGTTACTCGACGGGGGCGAATTATGGCTACACCTTC
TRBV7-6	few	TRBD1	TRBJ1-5	CASSLDRGRRNQPQHF	TGTGCCAGCAGCCTCGACAGGGGCCGTCGCAATCAGCCCCAGCATTTT
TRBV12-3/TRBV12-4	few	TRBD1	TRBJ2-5	CASSNDRGETQYF	TGTGCCAGCAGTAACGACAGGGGGGAGACCCAGTACTTC
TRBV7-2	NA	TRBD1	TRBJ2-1	CASTPGTGNNEQFF	TGTGCCAGCACGCCCGGGACAGGGAACAATGAGCAGTTCTTC
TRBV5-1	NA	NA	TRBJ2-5	CASRQGGREETQYF	TGCGCCAGCAGGCAGGGCGGCAGGGAGGAGACCCAGTACTTC
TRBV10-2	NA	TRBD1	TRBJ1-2	CASSDRTGGSVGNYGYTF	TGCGCCAGCAGTGACAGGACAGGGGGCTCCGTTGGGAACTATGGCTACACCTTC
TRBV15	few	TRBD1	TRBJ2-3	CATSKTGGREDTQYF	TGTGCCACCAGCAAGACAGGGGGCCGGGAAGATACGCAGTATTTT
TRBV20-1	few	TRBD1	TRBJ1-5	CSARDRVAKGPQHF	TGCAGTGCTAGGGACAGGGTGGCGAAGGGGCCCCAGCATTTT
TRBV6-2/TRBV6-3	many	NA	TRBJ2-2	CASSRLHSGTGELFF	TGTGCCAGCAGCCGCCTGCATTCAGGCACCGGGGAGCTGTTTTTT
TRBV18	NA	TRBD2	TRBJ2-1	CASFDPASGPINVF	TGTGCCAGCTTCGATCCGGCTAGCGGACCTATTAACGTCTTC